The sequence of this TCR beta chain was determined in a study of cytomegalovirus exposure and HLA in healthy donors. General study findings and limits: According to the study, 150 to 200 TCR beta chains were cytomegalovirus-associated.

It was with 60 Vbeta and 13 Jbeta primers that the PCR ran. Sequencing was performed with immunoSEQ multiplex PCR; in TCRdb, only in-frame clones are kept and a portion is missing. In the table there are some 190,000 clones, 75% to 85% of which are singletons. Notes on this clone: Its antigen is currently unknown.

V was clipped by 6 bases and J by 5 bases; unmatched bases: 4. Germline CDR1 reads WSHSY; CDR2 reads SAAADI. CDR3 length: 13 residues. This sequence originates from a woman between 25 and 40 years old in good health and CMV-seropositive. The sequencing sample was made of PBMCs. The chain couples TRBV10-2 to TRBJ1-5; 7 bases line up with TRBD1. This CDR3 is CASRTGLDQPQHF. The DNA for the CDR3 is TGCGCCAGCAGGACAGGGTTGGATCAGCCCCAGCATTTT.